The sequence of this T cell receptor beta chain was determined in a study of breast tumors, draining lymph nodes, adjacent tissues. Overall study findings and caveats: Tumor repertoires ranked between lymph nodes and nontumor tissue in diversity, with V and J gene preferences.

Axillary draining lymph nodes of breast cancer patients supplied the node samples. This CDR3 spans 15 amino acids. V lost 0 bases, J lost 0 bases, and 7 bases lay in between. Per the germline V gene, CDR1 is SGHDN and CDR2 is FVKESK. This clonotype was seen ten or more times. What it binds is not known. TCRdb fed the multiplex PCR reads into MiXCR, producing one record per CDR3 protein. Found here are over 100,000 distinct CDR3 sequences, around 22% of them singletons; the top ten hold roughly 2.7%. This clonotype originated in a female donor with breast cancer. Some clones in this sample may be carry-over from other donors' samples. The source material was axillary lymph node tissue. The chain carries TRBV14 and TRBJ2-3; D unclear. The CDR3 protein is CASSQDWASTDTQYF. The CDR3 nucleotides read TGTGCCAGCAGCCAAGACTGGGCTAGCACAGATACGCAGTATTTT.